A selection of T cell receptor beta chains follows, all from one sample in a study of blood T cells in healthy people across ages. Using its own MiXCR run on the 5' RACE reads, TCRdb lists one record per CDR3 protein. This sample has under 2 million distinct CDR3 sequences, with 34% found just once. The sequenced sample consisted of blood. Receptor source: a woman in her thirties in good health. Both conserved end residues are part of each CDR3. D genes are given only for firm matches. Expanded clones get a size class; other rows say once, few or many, or leave the size out.

v_call: TRBV4-1
j_call: TRBJ1-1
clone_size: -
d_call: -
cdr3_aa: CASSHPFANDADEAFF
cdr3_nt: TGCGCCAGCAGCCATCCGTTCGCGAACGACGCCGATGAAGCTTTCTTT

v_call: TRBV7-9
j_call: TRBJ2-1
clone_size: -
d_call: TRBD2
cdr3_aa: CASSPPSGRTHNEQFF
cdr3_nt: TGTGCCAGCAGCCCCCCTAGCGGGAGGACCCACAATGAGCAGTTCTTC

v_call: TRBV5-1
j_call: TRBJ2-7
clone_size: -
d_call: -
cdr3_aa: CASSPGGQLEQYF
cdr3_nt: TGCGCCAGCAGCCCCGGAGGACAGCTCGAGCAGTACTTC

v_call: TRBV27
j_call: TRBJ2-1
clone_size: -
d_call: -
cdr3_aa: CASSPGSRDEQFF
cdr3_nt: TGTGCCAGCAGTCCCGGGAGCAGGGATGAGCAGTTCTTC

v_call: TRBV20-1
j_call: TRBJ2-7
clone_size: -
d_call: TRBD2
cdr3_aa: CSARVPLAGWDYEQYF
cdr3_nt: TGCAGTGCTAGAGTGCCTCTAGCGGGATGGGACTACGAGCAGTACTTC

v_call: TRBV20-1
j_call: TRBJ2-1
clone_size: few
d_call: TRBD2
cdr3_aa: CSATSGGARNEQFF
cdr3_nt: TGCAGTGCTACAAGCGGGGGGGCCCGAAATGAGCAGTTCTTC

v_call: TRBV9
j_call: TRBJ2-2
clone_size: -
d_call: TRBD2
cdr3_aa: CASSAISGSNTGELFF
cdr3_nt: TGTGCCAGCAGCGCGATTAGCGGGTCTAACACCGGGGAGCTGTTTTTT

v_call: TRBV20-1
j_call: TRBJ1-5
clone_size: -
d_call: -
cdr3_aa: CSVNIAGRNSNQPQHF
cdr3_nt: TGCAGTGTCAATATTGCCGGTCGTAATAGCAATCAGCCCCAGCATTTT

v_call: TRBV5-1
j_call: TRBJ2-5
clone_size: -
d_call: -
cdr3_aa: CAGSLRVVETQYF
cdr3_nt: TGCGCCGGCAGCTTGAGGGTTGTGGAGACCCAGTACTTC

v_call: TRBV2
j_call: TRBJ1-2
clone_size: -
d_call: -
cdr3_aa: CASRIRQNYGYTF
cdr3_nt: TGTGCCAGCAGGATCCGGCAGAACTATGGCTACACCTTC

v_call: TRBV5-6
j_call: TRBJ1-1
clone_size: -
d_call: -
cdr3_aa: CASSSLGGGITEAFF
cdr3_nt: TGTGCCAGCAGCTCCCTTGGGGGGGGGATCACTGAAGCTTTCTTT

v_call: TRBV5-1
j_call: TRBJ2-2
clone_size: -
d_call: TRBD1
cdr3_aa: CASSLGQGANIGELFF
cdr3_nt: TGCGCCAGCAGCTTGGGGCAGGGGGCGAACATCGGGGAGCTGTTTTTT

v_call: TRBV20-1
j_call: TRBJ1-5
clone_size: -
d_call: TRBD1
cdr3_aa: CSALTGLGQPQHF
cdr3_nt: TGCAGTGCCCTGACAGGGCTCGGTCAGCCCCAGCATTTT

v_call: TRBV21-1
j_call: TRBJ2-7
clone_size: -
d_call: -
cdr3_aa: CAGSKVDTNSYEQYF
cdr3_nt: TGTGCCGGCAGCAAAGTCGACACAAACTCCTACGAGCAGTACTTC

v_call: TRBV6-2/TRBV6-3
j_call: TRBJ2-5
clone_size: -
d_call: TRBD2
cdr3_aa: CASSKSGRAVSNQETQYF
cdr3_nt: TGTGCCAGCAGTAAGAGCGGGAGGGCCGTCAGTAACCAAGAGACCCAGTACTTC

v_call: TRBV29-1
j_call: TRBJ1-3
clone_size: -
d_call: -
cdr3_aa: CSVRTAPGNTIYF
cdr3_nt: TGCAGCGTTCGGACGGCCCCTGGAAACACCATATATTTT

v_call: TRBV20-1
j_call: TRBJ2-3
clone_size: -
d_call: -
cdr3_aa: CSARVANTDTQYF
cdr3_nt: TGCAGTGCTAGAGTCGCTAATACAGATACGCAGTATTTT

v_call: TRBV28
j_call: TRBJ2-7
clone_size: few
d_call: TRBD2
cdr3_aa: CASSTRGLGDYEQYF
cdr3_nt: TGTGCCAGCAGCACCCGCGGACTAGGGGACTACGAGCAGTACTTC

v_call: TRBV4-1
j_call: TRBJ2-1
clone_size: few
d_call: -
cdr3_aa: CASSLKAGGTDRNEQFF
cdr3_nt: TGCGCCAGCAGCCTAAAGGCCGGAGGGACCGATCGCAATGAGCAGTTCTTC

v_call: TRBV20-1
j_call: TRBJ2-7
clone_size: -
d_call: TRBD2
cdr3_aa: CSARGLAGVGREAQYF
cdr3_nt: TGCAGTGCTCGGGGGCTAGCGGGAGTAGGGAGAGAGGCCCAGTACTTC

v_call: TRBV27
j_call: TRBJ2-7
clone_size: few
d_call: -
cdr3_aa: CASGLRGNYEQYF
cdr3_nt: TGTGCCAGCGGCCTGAGGGGGAACTACGAGCAGTACTTC

v_call: TRBV6-1
j_call: TRBJ2-1
clone_size: -
d_call: TRBD2
cdr3_aa: CASSEPRLAGGNGQFF
cdr3_nt: TGTGCCAGCAGTGAACCCAGACTAGCGGGAGGGAATGGACAGTTCTTC

v_call: TRBV15
j_call: TRBJ1-5
clone_size: few
d_call: -
cdr3_aa: CATSRGGGRNQPQHF
cdr3_nt: TGTGCCACCAGCAGAGGTGGTGGTCGCAATCAGCCCCAGCATTTT

v_call: TRBV9
j_call: TRBJ2-1
clone_size: -
d_call: TRBD2
cdr3_aa: CASSVATSLNNEQFF
cdr3_nt: TGTGCCAGCAGCGTAGCGACTAGCCTAAACAATGAGCAGTTCTTC

v_call: TRBV18
j_call: TRBJ1-2
clone_size: many
d_call: TRBD1
cdr3_aa: CASSPGQGLLGYTF
cdr3_nt: TGTGCCAGCTCCCCAGGACAGGGGCTCCTTGGCTACACCTTC

v_call: TRBV5-1
j_call: TRBJ1-2
clone_size: few
d_call: -
cdr3_aa: CASSLNEVPLGYTF
cdr3_nt: TGCGCCAGCAGCCTGAATGAGGTCCCTCTTGGCTACACCTTC

v_call: TRBV7-3
j_call: TRBJ2-7
clone_size: few
d_call: -
cdr3_aa: CASILLREFGEQYF
cdr3_nt: TGTGCCAGCATCCTCCTGAGGGAGTTCGGCGAGCAGTACTTC

v_call: TRBV30
j_call: TRBJ2-3
clone_size: -
d_call: -
cdr3_aa: CAWSEVGYSDTQYF
cdr3_nt: TGTGCCTGGAGTGAGGTGGGGTATTCAGATACGCAGTATTTT

v_call: TRBV20-1
j_call: TRBJ1-1
clone_size: -
d_call: -
cdr3_aa: CSARDQGWGREAFF
cdr3_nt: TGCAGTGCTAGAGATCAGGGGTGGGGACGTGAAGCTTTCTTT

v_call: TRBV6-5
j_call: TRBJ2-5
clone_size: many
d_call: TRBD2
cdr3_aa: CAVLAGDGETQYF
cdr3_nt: TGTGCCGTTCTAGCGGGGGACGGCGAGACCCAGTACTTC